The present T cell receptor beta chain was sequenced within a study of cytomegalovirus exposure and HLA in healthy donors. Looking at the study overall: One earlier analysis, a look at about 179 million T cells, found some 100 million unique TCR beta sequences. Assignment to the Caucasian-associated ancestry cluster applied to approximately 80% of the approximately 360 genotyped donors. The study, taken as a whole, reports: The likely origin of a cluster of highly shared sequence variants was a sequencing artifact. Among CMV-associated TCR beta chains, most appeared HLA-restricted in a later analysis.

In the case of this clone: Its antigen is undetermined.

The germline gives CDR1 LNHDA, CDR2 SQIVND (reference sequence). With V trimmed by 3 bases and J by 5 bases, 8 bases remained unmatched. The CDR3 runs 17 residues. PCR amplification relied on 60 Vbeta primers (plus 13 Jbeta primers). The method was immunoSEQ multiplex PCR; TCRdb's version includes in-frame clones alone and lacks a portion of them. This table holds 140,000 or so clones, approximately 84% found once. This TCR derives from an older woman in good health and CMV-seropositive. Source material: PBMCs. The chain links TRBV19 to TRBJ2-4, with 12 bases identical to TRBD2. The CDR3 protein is CASSMSGLAGGENIQYF. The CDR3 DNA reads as TGTGCCAGTAGTATGTCGGGGCTAGCGGGAGGGGAAAACATTCAGTACTTC.